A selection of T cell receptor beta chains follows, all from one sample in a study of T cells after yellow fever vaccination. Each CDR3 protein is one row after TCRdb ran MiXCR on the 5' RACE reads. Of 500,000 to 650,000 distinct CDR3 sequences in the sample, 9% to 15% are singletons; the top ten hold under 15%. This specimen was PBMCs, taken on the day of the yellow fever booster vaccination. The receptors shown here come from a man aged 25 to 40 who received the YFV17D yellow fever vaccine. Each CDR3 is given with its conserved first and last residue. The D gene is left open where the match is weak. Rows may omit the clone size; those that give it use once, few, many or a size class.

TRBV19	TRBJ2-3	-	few	TGTGCCGTCCGAGGCCCGGGCCGAACGTATTTT	CAVRGPGRTYF
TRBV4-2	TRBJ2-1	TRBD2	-	TGTGCCAGCAGCCTCACACTAGCGGGAGGGGGTGAGCAGTTCTTC	CASSLTLAGGGEQFF
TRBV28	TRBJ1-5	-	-	TGTGCCAGCAGGCTAATGAACCAGCCCCAGCATTTT	CASRLMNQPQHF
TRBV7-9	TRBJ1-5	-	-	TGTGCCAGCAGCATGACAGGCCCAAATCAGCCCCAGCATTTT	CASSMTGPNQPQHF
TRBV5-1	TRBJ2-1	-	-	TGCGCCAGCAGCTTGCGGGGACCGATCTCCTACAATGAGCAGTTCTTC	CASSLRGPISYNEQFF
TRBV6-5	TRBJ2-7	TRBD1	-	TGTGCCAGCAGTTACTCTCAGGGACCACAGGGGAAGGGCGCCGAGCAGTACTTC	CASSYSQGPQGKGAEQYF
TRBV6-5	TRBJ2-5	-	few	TGTGCCAGCAGTTATTTCGGCTCAAGGCAAGAGACCCAGTACTTC	CASSYFGSRQETQYF
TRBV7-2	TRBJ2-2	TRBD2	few	TGTGCCAGCAGCTTAGGGACTAGCGGGGGGAACACCGGGGAGCTGTTTTTT	CASSLGTSGGNTGELFF
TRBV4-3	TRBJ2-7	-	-	TGCGCCAGCAGCCAAGAAGGCAGGAGCGGGTACTACGAGCAGTACTTC	CASSQEGRSGYYEQYF
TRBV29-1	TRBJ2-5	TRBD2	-	TGCAGCGTTGGAAGGAACCGGCTGGGAGGGGAGACCCAGTACTTC	CSVGRNRLGGETQYF
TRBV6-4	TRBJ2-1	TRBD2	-	TGTGCCAGCAGTCGGGGGGGGGGCCTCTACAATGAGCAGTTCTTC	CASSRGGGLYNEQFF
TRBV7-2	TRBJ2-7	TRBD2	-	TGTGCCAGCAGCTTAGCCGGGAGGGGCGCCTACGAGCAGTACTTC	CASSLAGRGAYEQYF
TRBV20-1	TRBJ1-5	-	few	TGCAGTGCTACAGGGTTAGATAGCAATCAGCCCCAGCATTTT	CSATGLDSNQPQHF
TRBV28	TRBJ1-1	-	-	TGTGCCAGCAGCCGCGGCCTCCCGAACACTGAAGCTTTCTTT	CASSRGLPNTEAFF
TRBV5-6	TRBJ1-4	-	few	TGTGCCAGCAGCTTGGTTGAGGGCGGAAAACTGTTTTTT	CASSLVEGGKLFF
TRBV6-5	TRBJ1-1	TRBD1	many	TGTGCCAGCAGTTACGGACAGGGGATCACTGAAGCTTTCTTT	CASSYGQGITEAFF
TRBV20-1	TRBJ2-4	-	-	TGCAGTGCTAGGGGGGCCGGGGTTGCCAAAAACATTCAGTACTTC	CSARGAGVAKNIQYF
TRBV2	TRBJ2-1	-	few	TGTGCCAGCAGTGACGACAGCTCCTACAATGAGCAGTTCTTC	CASSDDSSYNEQFF
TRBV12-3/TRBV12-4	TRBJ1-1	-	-	TGTGCCAGCCGAGACTACACGAACACTGAAGCTTTCTTT	CASRDYTNTEAFF
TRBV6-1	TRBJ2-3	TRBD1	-	TGTGCCAGCCCTGACAGGGGGCTCCCAGATACGCAGTATTTT	CASPDRGLPDTQYF
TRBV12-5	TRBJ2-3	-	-	TGTGCTAGTGGTGCCAGTCGGGGCACAGATACGCAGTATTTT	CASGASRGTDTQYF
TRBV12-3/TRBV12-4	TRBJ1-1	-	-	TGTGCCAGCAGTTTTGTCAGGGGGAACACTGAAGCTTTCTTT	CASSFVRGNTEAFF
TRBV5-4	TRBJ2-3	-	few	TGTGCCAGCAGCCCCCTGGGTAGCAGGGATACGCAGTATTTT	CASSPLGSRDTQYF
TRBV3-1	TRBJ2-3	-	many	TGTGCCAGCAGCCAAGACCCCCGCTCGCCCACAGATACGCAGTATTTT	CASSQDPRSPTDTQYF
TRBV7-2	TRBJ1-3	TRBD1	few	TGTGCCAGCAGCTTAGTAGAGGGGGCCCTCAACACCATATATTTT	CASSLVEGALNTIYF
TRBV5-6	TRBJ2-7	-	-	TGTGCCAGCAGCTTGAAGTTGGGCTACGAGCAGTACTTC	CASSLKLGYEQYF
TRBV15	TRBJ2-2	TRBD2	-	TGTGCCACCAGCCCGGGACTAGCGGGGTTGGGGTCGAACACCGGGGAGCTGTTTTTT	CATSPGLAGLGSNTGELFF
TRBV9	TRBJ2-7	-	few	TGTGCCAGCTCCTCAGGAGGGGGACACTCCTACGAGCAGTACTTC	CASSSGGGHSYEQYF
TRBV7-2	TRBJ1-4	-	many	TGTGCCAGCAGCCCCTATGCGGGGGCGAGTGAAAAACTGTTTTTT	CASSPYAGASEKLFF
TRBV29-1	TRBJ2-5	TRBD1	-	TGCAGCGTTGGTACAGGGGTGGCCCAAGAGACCCAGTACTTC	CSVGTGVAQETQYF
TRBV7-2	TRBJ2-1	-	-	TGTGCCAGCAGCTTCAGCTCGATTGGGGATGAGCAGTTCTTC	CASSFSSIGDEQFF
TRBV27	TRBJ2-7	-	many	TGTGCCAGCAGTTTAATCCGGGGCGAGCAGTACTTC	CASSLIRGEQYF
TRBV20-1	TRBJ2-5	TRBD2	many	TGCAGTGCTCCCGGGACTAGCGGGAGAGAGACCCAGTACTTC	CSAPGTSGRETQYF
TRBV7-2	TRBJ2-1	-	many	TGTGCCAGCAGCTTAGGGTTATACAATGAGCAGTTCTTC	CASSLGLYNEQFF
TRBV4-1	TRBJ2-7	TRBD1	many	TGCGCCAGCAGCGCCCGGCCGGGACAGGGGGCTTCCGAGCAGTACTTC	CASSARPGQGASEQYF